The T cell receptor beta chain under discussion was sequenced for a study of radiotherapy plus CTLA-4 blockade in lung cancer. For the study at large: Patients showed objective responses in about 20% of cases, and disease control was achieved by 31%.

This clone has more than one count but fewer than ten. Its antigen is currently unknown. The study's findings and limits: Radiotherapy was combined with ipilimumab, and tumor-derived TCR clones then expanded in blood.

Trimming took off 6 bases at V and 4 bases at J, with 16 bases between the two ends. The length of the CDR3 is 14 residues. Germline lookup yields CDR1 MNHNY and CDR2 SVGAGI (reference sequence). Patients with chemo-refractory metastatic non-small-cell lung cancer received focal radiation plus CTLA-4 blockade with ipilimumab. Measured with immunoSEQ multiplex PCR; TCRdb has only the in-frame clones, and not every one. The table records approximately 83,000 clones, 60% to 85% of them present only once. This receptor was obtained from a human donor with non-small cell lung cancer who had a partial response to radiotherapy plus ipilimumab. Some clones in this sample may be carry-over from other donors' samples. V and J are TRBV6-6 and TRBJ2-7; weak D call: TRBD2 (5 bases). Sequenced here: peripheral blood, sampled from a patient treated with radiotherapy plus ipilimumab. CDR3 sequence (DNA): TGTGCCAGCAGCCAAGGAGGCTTCGCGTACGAGCAGTACTTC. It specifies CASSQGGFAYEQYF.